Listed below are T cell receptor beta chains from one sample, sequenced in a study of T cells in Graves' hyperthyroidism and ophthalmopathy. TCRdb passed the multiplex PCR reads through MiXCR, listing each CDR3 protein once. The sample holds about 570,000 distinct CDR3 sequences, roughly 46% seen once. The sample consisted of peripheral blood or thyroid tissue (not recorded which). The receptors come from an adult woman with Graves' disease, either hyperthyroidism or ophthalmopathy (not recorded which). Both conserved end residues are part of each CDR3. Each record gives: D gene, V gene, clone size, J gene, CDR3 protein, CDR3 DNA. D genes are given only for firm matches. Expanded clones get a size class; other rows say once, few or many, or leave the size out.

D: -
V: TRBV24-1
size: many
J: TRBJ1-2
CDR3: CATSFGQVYTF
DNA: TGTGCCACCAGCTTCGGCCAGGTGTACACCTTC

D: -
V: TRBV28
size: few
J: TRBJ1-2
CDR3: CASSPGGTYYGYTF
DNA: TGTGCCAGCAGTCCGGGGGGAACCTACTATGGCTACACCTTC

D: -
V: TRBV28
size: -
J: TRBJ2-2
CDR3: CASSLVWRGTLNTGELFF
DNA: TGTGCCAGCAGTTTAGTGTGGAGGGGCACGCTAAACACCGGGGAGCTGTTTTTT

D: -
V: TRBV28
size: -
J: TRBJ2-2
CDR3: CASSPPFTGELFF
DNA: TGTGCCAGCAGTCCCCCCTTCACCGGGGAGCTGTTTTTT

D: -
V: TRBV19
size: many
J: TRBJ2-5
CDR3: CASSIGQREKETQYF
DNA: TGTGCCAGTAGTATTGGACAACGGGAAAAAGAGACCCAGTACTTC

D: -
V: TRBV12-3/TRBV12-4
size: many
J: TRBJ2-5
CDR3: CASSLTEQETQYF
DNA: TGTGCCAGCAGTTTAACGGAACAAGAGACCCAGTACTTC

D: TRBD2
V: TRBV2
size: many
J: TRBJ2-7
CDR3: CASSEGWASGSSEQYF
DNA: TGTGCCAGCAGTGAAGGTTGGGCTAGCGGGAGTAGCGAGCAGTACTTC

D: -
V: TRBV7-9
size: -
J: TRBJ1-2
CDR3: CASSEAGWSVYGYTF
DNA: TGTGCCAGCAGTGAAGCTGGATGGTCCGTCTATGGCTACACCTTC

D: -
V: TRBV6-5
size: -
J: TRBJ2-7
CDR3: CASSQGRPESAYEQYF
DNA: TGTGCCAGCAGCCAAGGGAGGCCAGAATCAGCCTACGAGCAGTACTTC

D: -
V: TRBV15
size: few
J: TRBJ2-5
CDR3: CATSRETETQYF
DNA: TGTGCCACCAGCAGAGAGACAGAGACCCAGTACTTC

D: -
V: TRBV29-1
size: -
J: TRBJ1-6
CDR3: CSPEEGTDYNSPLHF
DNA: TGCAGCCCGGAGGAGGGCACGGACTATAATTCACCCCTCCACTTT

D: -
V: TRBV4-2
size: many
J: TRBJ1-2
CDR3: CASSQETEDGYTF
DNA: TGTGCCAGCAGCCAAGAAACGGAAGATGGCTACACCTTC

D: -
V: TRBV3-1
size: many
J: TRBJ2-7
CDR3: CASSHTNTYEQYF
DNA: TGTGCCAGCAGCCACACCAATACCTACGAGCAGTACTTC

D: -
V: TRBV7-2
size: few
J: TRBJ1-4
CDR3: CASSLRGSEKLFF
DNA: TGTGCCAGCAGCTTACGGGGCAGTGAAAAACTGTTTTTT

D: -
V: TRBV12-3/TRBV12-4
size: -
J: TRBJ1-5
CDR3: CASSPAGDGQPQHF
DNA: TGTGCCAGCAGTCCGGCAGGGGACGGTCAGCCCCAGCATTTT

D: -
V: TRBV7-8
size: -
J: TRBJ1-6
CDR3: CASSSLGASDRAPLHF
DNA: TGTGCCAGCAGCTCTCTGGGAGCTTCAGACCGAGCACCCCTCCACTTT

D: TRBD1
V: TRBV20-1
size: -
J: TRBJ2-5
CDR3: CSARYRTGEETQYF
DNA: TGCAGTGCTAGATACCGGACAGGGGAAGAGACCCAGTACTTC

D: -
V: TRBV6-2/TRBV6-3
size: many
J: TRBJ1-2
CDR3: CASSYRADYGYTF
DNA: TGTGCCAGCAGTTACCGGGCAGACTATGGCTACACCTTC

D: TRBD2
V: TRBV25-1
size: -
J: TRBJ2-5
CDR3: CASRSGTQETQYF
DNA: TGTGCCAGCAGAAGCGGGACGCAAGAGACCCAGTACTTC

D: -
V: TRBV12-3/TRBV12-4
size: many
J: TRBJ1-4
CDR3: CASQSGGTNEKLFF
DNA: TGTGCCAGCCAATCGGGGGGGACTAATGAAAAACTGTTTTTT

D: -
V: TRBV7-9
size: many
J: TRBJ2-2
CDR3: CASSAIPGTKKAPNTGELFF
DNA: TGTGCCAGCAGCGCAATCCCCGGGACAAAAAAAGCTCCAAACACCGGGGAGCTGTTTTTT

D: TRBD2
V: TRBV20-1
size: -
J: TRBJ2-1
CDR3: CSAKGLAGSYNEQFF
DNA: TGCAGTGCTAAAGGACTAGCGGGCTCCTACAATGAGCAGTTCTTC

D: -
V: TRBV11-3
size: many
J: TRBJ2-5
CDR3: CASSLGLNLQETQYF
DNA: TGTGCCAGCAGCTTAGGCCTGAATCTTCAAGAGACCCAGTACTTC

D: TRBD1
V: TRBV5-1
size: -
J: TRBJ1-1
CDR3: CASSLVVTGRSEAFF
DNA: TGCGCCAGCAGCTTGGTTGTGACAGGGAGGTCTGAAGCTTTCTTT

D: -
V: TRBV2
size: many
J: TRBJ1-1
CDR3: CASGGRDTEAFF
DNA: TGTGCCAGTGGGGGCAGGGACACTGAAGCTTTCTTT

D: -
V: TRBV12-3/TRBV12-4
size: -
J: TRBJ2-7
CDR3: CASSLSRGEQYF
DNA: TGTGCCAGCAGTTTGTCCAGGGGTGAGCAGTACTTC

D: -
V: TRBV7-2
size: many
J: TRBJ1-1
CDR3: CASSLVLTEAFF
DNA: TGTGCCAGCAGCTTGGTTCTGACTGAAGCTTTCTTT

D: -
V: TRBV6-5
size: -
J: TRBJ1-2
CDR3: CASSYRSGPGYTF
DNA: TGTGCCAGCAGTTACCGGTCTGGGCCTGGCTACACCTTC

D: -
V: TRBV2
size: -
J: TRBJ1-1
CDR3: CASSKRAVGATEAFF
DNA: TGTGCCAGCAGTAAAAGGGCAGTCGGGGCCACTGAAGCTTTCTTT